The clone carrying this T cell receptor beta chain was seen at least ten times. The record originates from a study of T cells after yellow fever vaccination. TCRdb independently ran MiXCR on the 5' RACE reads; one entry per CDR3 protein. The sample includes 150,000 or so distinct CDR3 sequences, about 7% of them seen just once. Germline V gene data show CDR1 as SGHVS and CDR2 as FNYEAQ. The V and J ends lost 2 bases and 4 bases, in that order; junction bases with no gene match: 4. The CDR3 length is 15 residues. This chain uses TRBV7-6 with TRBJ2-1; 8 nucleotides match TRBD2. The clonotype originates from a man aged 18 to 35 who received the YFV17D yellow fever vaccine. The sequencing here drew on CD4+ T cells sorted from PBMCs, taken more than 4 days after the first yellow fever vaccination. The CDR3 loop is CASSLQGGGYNEQFF. The DNA of the CDR3 is TGTGCCAGCAGCTTACAAGGCGGGGGGTACAATGAGCAGTTCTTC.